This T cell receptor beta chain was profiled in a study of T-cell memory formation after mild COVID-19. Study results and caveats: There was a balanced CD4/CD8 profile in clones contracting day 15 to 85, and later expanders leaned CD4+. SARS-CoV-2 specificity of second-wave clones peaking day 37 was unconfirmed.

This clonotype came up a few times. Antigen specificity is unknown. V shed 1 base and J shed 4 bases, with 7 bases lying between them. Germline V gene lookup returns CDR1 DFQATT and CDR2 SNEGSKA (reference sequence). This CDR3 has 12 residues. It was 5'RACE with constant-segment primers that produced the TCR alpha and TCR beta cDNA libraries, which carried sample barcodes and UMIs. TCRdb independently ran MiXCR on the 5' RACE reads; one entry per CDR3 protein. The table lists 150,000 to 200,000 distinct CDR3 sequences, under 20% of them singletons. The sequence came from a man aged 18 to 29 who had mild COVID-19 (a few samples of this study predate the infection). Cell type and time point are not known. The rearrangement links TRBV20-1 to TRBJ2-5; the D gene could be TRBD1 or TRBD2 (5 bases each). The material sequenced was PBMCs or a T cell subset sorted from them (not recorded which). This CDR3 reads CSARGGIETQYF. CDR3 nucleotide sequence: TGCAGTGCTAGAGGGGGGATAGAGACCCAGTACTTC.